Below are 14 T cell receptor beta chains sequenced from a single sample in a study of T and B cells in COVID-19 patients. From blood, roughly 240-550 ng of genomic DNA served as TRB template. BIOMED2 TRB-A/B primer pools were used in multiplex TRB PCR. One entry per CDR3 protein, called by TCRdb with MiXCR from the multiplex PCR reads. This table holds over 10,000 distinct CDR3 sequences, almost 30% found once. The source material was blood. The receptor set was obtained from a human donor who had recovered from COVID-19.

This sequence joins TRBV6-2 or TRBV6-3 and TRBJ2-7, with D uncertain. This CDR3 is built from 19 residues. Germline lookup yields CDR1 MNHEY and CDR2 SVGEGT. V shed 4 bases and J shed 0 bases, with 25 bases lying between them. The CDR3 protein is CASSSTTSPWTPSSYEQYV. CDR3 in DNA: TGTGCCAGCAGTTCGACGACCTCGCCTTGGACGCCGAGCTCCTACGAGCAGTACGTC.

Remarks on this clonotype: Possible read error: a much larger clone is one base away. The rearrangement links TRBV29-1 to TRBJ1-2; 7 nucleotides line up with TRBD1. CDR1 and CDR2 (germline): SQVTM, ANQGSEA. The CDR3 sequence is 13 residues long. Trimming took 7 bases from V and 7 from J; bases not matched to a gene: 12. CDR3 DNA: TGCAGCGGTGTTCCAGGGGGAAATGTTGGCTACACCTTC. It is translated as CSGVPGGNVGYTF.

The chain links TRBV19 to TRBJ2-1; D possibly matches TRBD1 or TRBD2 (5 bases each). The CDR3 has 13 amino acids. V was cut by 9 bases and J by 6 bases, with 15 bases left in between. Germline CDR1 and CDR2: LNHDA and SQIVND (reference sequence). The CDR3, as DNA: TGTGCCAGCCGTAGAGGGGCGGCCAATGAGCAGTTCTTC. Translating it yields CASRRGAANEQFF.

By proportion, this clonotype is medium-sized (0.01 to 0.1%). The chain couples TRBV29-1 to TRBJ2-1, with TRBD2 matching over 11 bases. The CDR3 consists of 13 residues. J lost 9 bases, V lost 7 bases, and 8 bases had no gene match. CDR1 and CDR2 from the germline V gene are SQVTM and ANQGSEA. The CDR3 region is CSGGLAGGGEQFF. Here the CDR3 DNA reads TGCAGCGGAGGACTAGCGGGTGGGGGTGAGCAGTTCTTC.

The sample holds many counts of this clonotype. The chain recombines TRBV27 with TRBJ2-7, with no clear D. V was cut by 8 bases and J by 6 bases, with 11 bases left in between. Germline CDR1 and CDR2: MNHEY and SMNVEV (reference sequence). This CDR3 region has 11 residues. The CDR3 DNA reads as TGTGCCAGCCGTCCTAAACGCGAGCAGTACGTC. Translating gives CASRPKREQYV.

This clonotype is medium-sized within its sample. J is TRBJ2-5 and V is TRBV29-1; TRBD1 matches 8 bases. The CDR3 has 14 amino acids. The junction had 8 bases not matched to a gene; V was cut back by 4 bases and J by 4 bases. Looked up from germline, CDR1 is SQVTM and CDR2 is ANQGSEA. The CDR3 spells CSVARQGRSETQYF. CDR3 coding DNA: TGCAGCGTTGCTCGACAGGGGAGGTCAGAGACCCAGTACTTC.

CDR3 in amino acids: CASSFFRVQETQYF. The CDR3, as DNA: TGTGCCAGCAGCTTTTTCAGGGTCCAAGAGACCCAGTACTTC. The V gene is TRBV5-5, the J gene TRBJ2-5; tentatively, D is TRBD1 (5 bases). The ends were cut back, 2 bases at V and 1 base at J, with 9 bases in the middle. Per the germline V gene, CDR1 is SGHKS and CDR2 is YYEKEE (reference sequence). CDR3 length: 14 amino acids.

The CDR3 sequence is CSVEGSYNEQFF. The CDR3 DNA reads TGCAGCGTTGAAGGGTCCTACAATGAGCAGTTCTTC. This chain joins TRBV29-1 and TRBJ2-1; D uncertain. V gave up 1 base and J gave up 1 base, with 2 bases separating them. CDR3 size: 12 residues. Per the germline V gene, CDR1 is SQVTM and CDR2 is ANQGSEA.

This clonotype was observed many times. V and J are TRBV12-3 or TRBV12-4 and TRBJ2-5, with 9 bases aligning to TRBD2. V lost 6 bases and J lost 5; bases outside the gene matches: 13. The CDR3 totals 16 residues. The chain's CDR3 is CASSRGPSGKWETQYF. The CDR3 DNA reads TGTGCCAGCAGCCGTGGCCCTAGCGGGAAGTGGGAGACCCAGTACTTC.

The chain combines TRBV6-2 or TRBV6-3 with TRBJ2-7, with TRBD1 identical over 7 bases. Trimming cost V 5 bases and J 3 bases; bases outside gene matches: 4. Looked up from germline, CDR1 is MNHEY and CDR2 is SVGEGT. There are 13 residues in the CDR3. CDR3 DNA: TGTGCCAGCAGTGGACGACAGGGCTACGAGCAGTACGTC. Its translation is CASSGRQGYEQYV.

This clonotype was seen only a few times. The rearrangement uses TRBV19 and TRBJ2-3; no definite D call. The V end was cut by 6 bases, the J end by 6 bases, with 22 bases between. The CDR3 spans 16 residues. In germline, CDR1 is LNHDA, CDR2 SQIVND (reference sequence). Here the CDR3 DNA reads TGTGCCAGTAGAACATACCACTCATACCAATCCGATACGCAGTATTTT. Its translation is CASRTYHSYQSDTQYF. Complete variable domain (other parts from reference TRBV19 and TRBJ2-3): DGGITQSPKYLFRKEGQNVTLSCEQNLNHDAMYWYRQDPGQGLRLIYYSQIVNDFQKGDIAEGYSVSREKKESFPLTVTSAQKNPTAFYLCASRTYHSYQSDTQYFGPGTRLTVL.

The V gene is TRBV11-1, the J gene TRBJ2-3, with 12 bases lining up with TRBD2. CDR3 size: 18 residues. Germline values: CDR1 SGHAT, CDR2 FQDESV (reference sequence). V lost 2 bases to trimming and J lost 2 bases; unmatched junction nucleotides: 8. The CDR3 reads CASSLPPGLAGHTDTQYF. The CDR3 region has the DNA TGTGCCAGCAGCTTACCTCCGGGACTAGCGGGTCACACAGATACGCAGTATTTT. Looking up the rest from reference TRBV11-1 and TRBJ2-3 gives the full variable domain: EAEVAQSPRYKITEKSQAVAFWCDPISGHATLYWYRQILGQGPELLVQFQDESVVDDSQLPKDRFSAERLKGVDSTLKIQPAELGDSAMYLCASSLPPGLAGHTDTQYFGPGTRLTVL.

J is TRBJ1-1 and V is TRBV7-2; D remains ambiguous. The CDR3 extends over 13 amino acids. Germline loops: CDR1 SGHTA, CDR2 FQGNSA. Trimming shortened V by 2 bases and J by 3 bases, and 7 bases separated the two germline ends. The CDR3 protein is CASSLFQHTEAFF. The CDR3 DNA sequence: TGTGCCAGCAGCTTATTCCAGCACACTGAAGCTTTCTTT.

The V call is TRBV5-1, the J call TRBJ2-3; 10 nucleotides align to TRBD2. Germline V lookup: CDR1 SGHRS, CDR2 YFSETQ. V shed 1 base and J 7 bases; nucleotides not matched to a gene: 3. The CDR3 extends over 14 amino acids. The CDR3 DNA follows: TGCGCCAGCAGCTTGCTAGCGGGAGTAAATACGCAGTATTTT. Encoded protein: CASSLLAGVNTQYF.